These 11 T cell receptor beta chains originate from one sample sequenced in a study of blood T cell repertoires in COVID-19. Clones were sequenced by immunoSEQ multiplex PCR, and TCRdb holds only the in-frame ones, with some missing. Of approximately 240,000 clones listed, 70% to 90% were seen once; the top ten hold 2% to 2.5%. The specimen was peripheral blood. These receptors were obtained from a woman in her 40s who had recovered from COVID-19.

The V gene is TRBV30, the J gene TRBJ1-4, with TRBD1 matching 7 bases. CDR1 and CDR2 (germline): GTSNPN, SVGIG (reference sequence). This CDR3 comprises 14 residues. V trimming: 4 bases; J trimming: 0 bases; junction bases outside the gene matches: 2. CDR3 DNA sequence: TGTGCCTGGAAAGACAGGGCAACTAATGAAAAACTGTTTTTT. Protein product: CAWKDRATNEKLFF.

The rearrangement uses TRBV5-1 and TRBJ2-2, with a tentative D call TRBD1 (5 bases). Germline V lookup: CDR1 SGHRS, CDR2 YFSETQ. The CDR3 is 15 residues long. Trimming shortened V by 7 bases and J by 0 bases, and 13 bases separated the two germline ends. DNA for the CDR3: TGCGCCAGCCGAGCAGGACATTCGAACACCGGGGAGCTGTTTTTT. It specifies CASRAGHSNTGELFF.

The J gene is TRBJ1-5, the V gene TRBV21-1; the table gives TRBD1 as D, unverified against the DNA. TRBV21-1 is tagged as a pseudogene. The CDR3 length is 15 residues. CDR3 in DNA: TGTGCCAGCAGCAACGGACAGGGGGCCGGACAGCCCCAGCATTTT. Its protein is CASSNGQGAGQPQHF.

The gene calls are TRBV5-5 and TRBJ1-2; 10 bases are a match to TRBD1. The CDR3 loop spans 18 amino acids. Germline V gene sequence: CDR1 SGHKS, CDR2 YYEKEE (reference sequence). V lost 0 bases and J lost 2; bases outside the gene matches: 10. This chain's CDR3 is CASSLGAPGTGVNYGYTF. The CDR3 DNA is TGTGCCAGCAGCTTGGGGGCTCCCGGGACAGGGGTGAACTATGGCTACACCTTC.

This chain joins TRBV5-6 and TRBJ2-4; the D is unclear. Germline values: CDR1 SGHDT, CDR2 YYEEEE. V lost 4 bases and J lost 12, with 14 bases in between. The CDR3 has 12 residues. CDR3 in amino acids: CASSATAGDQYF. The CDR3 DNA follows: TGTGCCAGCAGCGCCACCGCCGGTGATCAGTACTTC.

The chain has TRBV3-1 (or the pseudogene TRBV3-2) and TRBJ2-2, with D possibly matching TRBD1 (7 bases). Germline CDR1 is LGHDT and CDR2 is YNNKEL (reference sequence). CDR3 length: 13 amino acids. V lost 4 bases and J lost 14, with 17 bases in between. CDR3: CASSRQGGPKLFF. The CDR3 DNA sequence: TGTGCCAGCAGCCGCCAGGGGGGACCCAAACTGTTTTTT.

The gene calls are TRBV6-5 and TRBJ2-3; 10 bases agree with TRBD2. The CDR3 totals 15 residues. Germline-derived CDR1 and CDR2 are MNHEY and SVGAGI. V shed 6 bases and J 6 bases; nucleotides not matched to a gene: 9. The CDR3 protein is CASRNERGGSDTQYF. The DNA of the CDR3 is TGTGCCAGCAGGAATGAGCGGGGGGGCTCCGATACGCAGTATTTT.

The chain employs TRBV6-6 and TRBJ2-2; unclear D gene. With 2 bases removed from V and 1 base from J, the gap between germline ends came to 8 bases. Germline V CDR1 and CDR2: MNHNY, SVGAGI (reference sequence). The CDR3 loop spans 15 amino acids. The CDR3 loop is CASSYGWQNTGELFF. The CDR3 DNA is TGTGCCAGCAGTTACGGTTGGCAGAACACCGGGGAGCTGTTTTTT.

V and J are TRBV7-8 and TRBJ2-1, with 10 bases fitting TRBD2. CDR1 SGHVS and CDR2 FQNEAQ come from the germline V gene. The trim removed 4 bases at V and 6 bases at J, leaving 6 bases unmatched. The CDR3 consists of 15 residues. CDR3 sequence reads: CASSSWTSGINEQFF. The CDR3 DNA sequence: TGTGCCAGCAGCTCCTGGACTAGCGGAATCAATGAGCAGTTCTTC.

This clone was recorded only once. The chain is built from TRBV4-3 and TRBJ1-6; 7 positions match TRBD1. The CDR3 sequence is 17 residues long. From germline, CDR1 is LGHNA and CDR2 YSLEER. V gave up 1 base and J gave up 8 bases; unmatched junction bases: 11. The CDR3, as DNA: TGCGCCAGCAGCCAAGTCGTAGGGGGCTTGGAGGATTCACCCCTCCACTTT. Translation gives CASSQVVGGLEDSPLHF.

The CDR3 is CASKGGTGIDTQYF. CDR3 nucleotides: TGTGCCAGCAAGGGGGGGACAGGGATTGATACGCAGTATTTT. This chain joins TRBV5-4 and TRBJ2-3; 9 bases match TRBD1. This CDR3 contains 14 residues. V lost 6 bases to trimming and J lost 6 bases; unmatched junction nucleotides: 8. From germline, CDR1 is SGHNT and CDR2 YYREEE (reference sequence). Looking up the rest from reference TRBV5-4 and TRBJ2-3 gives the full variable domain: ETGVTQSPTHLIKTRGQQVTLRCSSQSGHNTVSWYQQALGQGPQFIFQYYREEENGRGNFPPRFSGLQFPNYSSELNVNALELDDSALYLCASKGGTGIDTQYFGPGTRLTVL.